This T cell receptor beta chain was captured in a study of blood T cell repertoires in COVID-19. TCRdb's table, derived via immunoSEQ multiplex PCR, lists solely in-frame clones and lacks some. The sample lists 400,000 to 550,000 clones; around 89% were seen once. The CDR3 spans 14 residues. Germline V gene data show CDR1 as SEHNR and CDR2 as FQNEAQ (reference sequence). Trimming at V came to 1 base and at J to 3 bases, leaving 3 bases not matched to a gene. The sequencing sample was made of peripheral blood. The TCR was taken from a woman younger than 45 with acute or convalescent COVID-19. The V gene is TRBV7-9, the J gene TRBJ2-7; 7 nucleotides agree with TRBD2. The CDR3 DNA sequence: TGTGCCAGCAGCTTAGGCGGGAGAATCTACGAGCAGTACTTC. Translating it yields CASSLGGRIYEQYF. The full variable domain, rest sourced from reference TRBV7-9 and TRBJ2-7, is DTGVSQNPRHKITKRGQNVTFRCDPISEHNRLYWYRQTLGQGPEFLTYFQNEAQLEKSRLLSDRFSAERPKGSFSTLEIQRTEQGDSAMYLCASSLGGRIYEQYFGPGTRLTVT.